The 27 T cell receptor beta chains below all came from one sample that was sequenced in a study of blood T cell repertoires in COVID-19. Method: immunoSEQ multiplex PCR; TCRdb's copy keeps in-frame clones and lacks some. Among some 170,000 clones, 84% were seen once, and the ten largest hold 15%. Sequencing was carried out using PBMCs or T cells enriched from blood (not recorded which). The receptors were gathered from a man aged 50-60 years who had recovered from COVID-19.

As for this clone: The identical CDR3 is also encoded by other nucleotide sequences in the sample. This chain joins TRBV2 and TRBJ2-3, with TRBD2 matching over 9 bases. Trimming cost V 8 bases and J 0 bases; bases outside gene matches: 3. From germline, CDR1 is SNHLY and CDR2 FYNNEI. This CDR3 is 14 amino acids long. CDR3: CASGRGGSTDTQYF. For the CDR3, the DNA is TGTGCCAGCGGGCGGGGGGGTAGCACAGATACGCAGTATTTT.

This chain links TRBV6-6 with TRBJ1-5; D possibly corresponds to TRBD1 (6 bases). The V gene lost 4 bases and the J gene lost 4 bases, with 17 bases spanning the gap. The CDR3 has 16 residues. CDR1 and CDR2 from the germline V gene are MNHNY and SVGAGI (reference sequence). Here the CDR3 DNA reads TGTGCCAGCAGTTCCGCGGGGGCAGGGCGGAATCAGCCCCAGCATTTT. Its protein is CASSSAGAGRNQPQHF.

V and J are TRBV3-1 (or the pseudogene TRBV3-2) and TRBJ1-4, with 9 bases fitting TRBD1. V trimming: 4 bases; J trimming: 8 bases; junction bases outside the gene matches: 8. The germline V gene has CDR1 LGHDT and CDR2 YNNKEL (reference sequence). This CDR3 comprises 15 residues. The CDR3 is CASSPGQGLGEKLFF. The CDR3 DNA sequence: TGTGCCAGCAGCCCCGGACAGGGGCTAGGGGAAAAACTGTTTTTT.

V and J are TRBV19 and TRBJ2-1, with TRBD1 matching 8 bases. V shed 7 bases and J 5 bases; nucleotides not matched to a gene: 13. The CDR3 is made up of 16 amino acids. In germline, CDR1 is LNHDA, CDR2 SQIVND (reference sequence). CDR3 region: CASTIEAQGGHNEQFF. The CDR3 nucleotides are TGTGCCAGTACCATCGAGGCACAGGGGGGCCACAATGAGCAGTTCTTC.

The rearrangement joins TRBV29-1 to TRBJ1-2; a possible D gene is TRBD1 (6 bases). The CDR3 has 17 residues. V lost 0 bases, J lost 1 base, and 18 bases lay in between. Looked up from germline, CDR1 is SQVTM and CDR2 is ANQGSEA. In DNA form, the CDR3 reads TGCAGCGTTGAAGATCTTCAAGGGGGGGGATTTAACTATGGCTACACCTTC. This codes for CSVEDLQGGGFNYGYTF.

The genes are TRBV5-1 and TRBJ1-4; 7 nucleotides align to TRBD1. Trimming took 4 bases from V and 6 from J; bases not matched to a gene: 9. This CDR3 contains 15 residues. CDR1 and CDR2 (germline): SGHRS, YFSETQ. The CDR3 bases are TGCGCCAGCAGCCCCCGACAGGGAGGCGATGAAAAACTGTTTTTT. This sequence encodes CASSPRQGGDEKLFF.

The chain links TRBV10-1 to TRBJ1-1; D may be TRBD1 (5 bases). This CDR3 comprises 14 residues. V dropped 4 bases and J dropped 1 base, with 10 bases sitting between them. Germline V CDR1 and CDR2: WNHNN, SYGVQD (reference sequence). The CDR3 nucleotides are TGCGCCAGCAGTGCGGGGGGGACGAACACTGAAGCTTTCTTT. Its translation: CASSAGGTNTEAFF.

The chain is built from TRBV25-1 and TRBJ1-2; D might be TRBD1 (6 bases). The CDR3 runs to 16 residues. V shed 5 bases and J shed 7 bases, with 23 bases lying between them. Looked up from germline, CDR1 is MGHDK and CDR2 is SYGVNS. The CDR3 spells CASSFRTDSKTGGYTF. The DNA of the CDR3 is TGTGCCAGCAGTTTCAGGACAGACTCTAAGACTGGTGGCTACACCTTC.

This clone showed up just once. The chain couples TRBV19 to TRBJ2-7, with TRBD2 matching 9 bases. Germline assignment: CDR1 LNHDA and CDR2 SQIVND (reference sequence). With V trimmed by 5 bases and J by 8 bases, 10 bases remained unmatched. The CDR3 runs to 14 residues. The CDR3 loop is CASSEAGGGFQQYF. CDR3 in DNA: TGTGCCAGTAGTGAAGCGGGGGGTGGCTTTCAGCAGTACTTC.

CDR3 amino acids: CASSRDVISGNTIYF. The DNA for the CDR3 is TGTGCCAGCAGCCGAGATGTCATCTCTGGAAACACCATATATTTT. This sequence joins TRBV27 and TRBJ1-3; D is undetermined. The germline V gene has CDR1 MNHEY and CDR2 SMNVEV (reference sequence). The V end was cut by 6 bases, the J end by 0 bases, with 12 bases between. The CDR3 totals 15 residues.

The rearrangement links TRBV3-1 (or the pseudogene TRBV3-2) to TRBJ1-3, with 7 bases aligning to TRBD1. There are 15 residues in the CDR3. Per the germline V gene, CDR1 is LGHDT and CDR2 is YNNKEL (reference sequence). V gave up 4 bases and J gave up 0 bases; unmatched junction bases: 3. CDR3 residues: CASSLTGASGNTIYF. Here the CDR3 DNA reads TGTGCCAGCAGCCTCACAGGGGCCTCTGGAAACACCATATATTTT.

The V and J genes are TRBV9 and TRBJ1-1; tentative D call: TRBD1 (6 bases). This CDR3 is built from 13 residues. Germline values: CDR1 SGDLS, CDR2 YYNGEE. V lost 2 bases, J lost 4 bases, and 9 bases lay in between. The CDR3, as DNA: TGTGCCAGCAGCGTCACAGGGATCACTGAAGCTTTCTTT. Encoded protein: CASSVTGITEAFF.

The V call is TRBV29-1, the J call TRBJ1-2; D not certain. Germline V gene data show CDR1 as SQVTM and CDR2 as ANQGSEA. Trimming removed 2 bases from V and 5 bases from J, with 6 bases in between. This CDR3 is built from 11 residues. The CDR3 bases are TGCAGCGTTGAACGGTCATATGGCTACACCTTC. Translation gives CSVERSYGYTF. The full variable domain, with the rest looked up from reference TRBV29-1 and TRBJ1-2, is SAVISQKPSRDICQRGTSLTIQCQVDSQVTMMFWYRQQPGQSLTLIATANQGSEATYESGFVIDKFPISRPNLTFSTLTVSNMSPEDSSIYLCSVERSYGYTFGSGTRLTVV.

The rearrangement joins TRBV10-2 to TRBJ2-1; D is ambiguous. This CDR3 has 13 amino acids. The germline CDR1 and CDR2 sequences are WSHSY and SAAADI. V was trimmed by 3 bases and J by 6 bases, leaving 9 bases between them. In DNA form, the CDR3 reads TGCGCCAGCAGTGACTCGAGAGTCAATGAGCAGTTCTTC. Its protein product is CASSDSRVNEQFF.

CDR3 residues: CASSLGNLRQLNYEQYF. The CDR3 DNA reads TGTGCCAGCAGCTTAGGCAATCTGAGACAGCTTAACTACGAGCAGTACTTC. This chain joins TRBV7-9 and TRBJ2-7; possible D gene TRBD1, 5 bases. The length of the CDR3 is 17 residues. The V end lost 1 base, the J end lost 3 bases, and 19 bases lay between the germline ends. CDR1 SEHNR and CDR2 FQNEAQ come from the germline V gene (reference sequence).

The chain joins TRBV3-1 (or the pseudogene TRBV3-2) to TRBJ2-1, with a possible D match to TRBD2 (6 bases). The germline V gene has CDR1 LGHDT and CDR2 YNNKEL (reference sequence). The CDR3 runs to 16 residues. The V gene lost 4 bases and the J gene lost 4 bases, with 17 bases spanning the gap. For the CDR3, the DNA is TGTGCCAGCAGCCTACTATCCGGGGGTCCTTACAATGAGCAGTTCTTC. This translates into CASSLLSGGPYNEQFF.

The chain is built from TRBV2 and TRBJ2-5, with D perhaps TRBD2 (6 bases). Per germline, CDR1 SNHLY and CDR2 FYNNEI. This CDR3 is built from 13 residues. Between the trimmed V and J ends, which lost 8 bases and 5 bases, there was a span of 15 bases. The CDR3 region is CASSGRGGETQYF. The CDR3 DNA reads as TGTGCCAGCTCCGGGCGGGGTGGGGAGACCCAGTACTTC.

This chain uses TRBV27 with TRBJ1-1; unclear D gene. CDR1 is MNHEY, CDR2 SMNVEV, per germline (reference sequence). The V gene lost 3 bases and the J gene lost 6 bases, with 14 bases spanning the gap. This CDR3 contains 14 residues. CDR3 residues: CASSFSGGAPEAFF. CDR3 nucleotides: TGTGCCAGCAGTTTTTCGGGTGGTGCCCCTGAAGCTTTCTTT.

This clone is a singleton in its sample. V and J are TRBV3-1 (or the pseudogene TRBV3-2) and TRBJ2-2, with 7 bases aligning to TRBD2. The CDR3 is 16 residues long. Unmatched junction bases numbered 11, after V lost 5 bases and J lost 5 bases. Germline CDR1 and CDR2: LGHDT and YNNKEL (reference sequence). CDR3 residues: CASSKGGARGTGELFF. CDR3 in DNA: TGTGCCAGCAGCAAAGGAGGTGCGCGGGGGACCGGGGAGCTGTTTTTT.

The DNA of the CDR3 is TGTGCCAGCAGCCGCCGGTCCGGGGGGGCTCCGGCAGATACGCAGTATTTT. This sequence encodes CASSRRSGGAPADTQYF. J is TRBJ2-3 and V is TRBV7-9; 8 bases agree with TRBD2. From germline, CDR1 is SEHNR and CDR2 FQNEAQ (reference sequence). This CDR3 comprises 17 residues. J was trimmed by 4 bases and V by 5 bases; bases with no gene match: 14.

This chain's CDR3 is CASRRYRETCGYTF. The CDR3 region has the DNA TGTGCCAGCAGAAGATACAGGGAGACATGCGGCTACACCTTC. The J gene is TRBJ1-2, the V gene TRBV6-5, with a possible D match to TRBD1 (6 bases). Germline assignment: CDR1 MNHEY and CDR2 SVGAGI. CDR3 length: 14 residues. V was clipped by 6 bases and J by 8 bases, with 19 bases between them.

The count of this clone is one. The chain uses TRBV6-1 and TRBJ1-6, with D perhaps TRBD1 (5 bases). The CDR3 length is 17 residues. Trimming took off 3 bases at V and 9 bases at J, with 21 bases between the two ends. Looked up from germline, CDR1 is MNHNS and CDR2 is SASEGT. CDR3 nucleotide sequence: TGTGCCAGCAGTGAGAACTGGGGGGAACTTAGTCGTTCACCCCTCCACTTT. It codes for CASSENWGELSRSPLHF.

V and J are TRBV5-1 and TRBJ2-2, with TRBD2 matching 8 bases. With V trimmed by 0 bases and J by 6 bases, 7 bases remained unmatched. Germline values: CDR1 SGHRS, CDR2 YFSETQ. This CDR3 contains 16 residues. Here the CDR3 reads CASSLELAENAGELFF. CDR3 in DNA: TGCGCCAGCAGCTTGGAACTAGCGGAAAACGCCGGGGAGCTGTTTTTT.

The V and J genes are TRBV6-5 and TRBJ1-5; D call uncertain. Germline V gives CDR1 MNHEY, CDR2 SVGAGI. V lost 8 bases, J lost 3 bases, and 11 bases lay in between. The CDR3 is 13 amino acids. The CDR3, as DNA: TGTGCCAGCTTAGTGAGTTACAATCAGCCCCAGCATTTT. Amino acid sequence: CASLVSYNQPQHF.

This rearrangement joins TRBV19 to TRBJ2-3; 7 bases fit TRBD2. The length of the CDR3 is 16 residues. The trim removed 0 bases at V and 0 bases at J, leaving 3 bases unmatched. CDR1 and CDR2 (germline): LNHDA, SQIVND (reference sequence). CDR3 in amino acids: CASSIEGRGSTDTQYF. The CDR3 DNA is TGTGCCAGTAGTATAGAAGGGCGGGGGAGCACAGATACGCAGTATTTT.

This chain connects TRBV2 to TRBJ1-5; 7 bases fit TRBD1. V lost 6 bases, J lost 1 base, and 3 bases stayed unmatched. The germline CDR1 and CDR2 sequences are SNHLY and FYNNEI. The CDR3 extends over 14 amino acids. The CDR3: CASRGDSSNQPQHF. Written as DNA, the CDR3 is TGTGCCAGCAGGGGGGACAGCAGCAATCAGCCCCAGCATTTT. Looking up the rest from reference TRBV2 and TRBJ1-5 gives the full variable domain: EPEVTQTPSHQVTQMGQEVILRCVPISNHLYFYWYRQILGQKVEFLVSFYNNEISEKSEIFDDQFSVERPDGSNFTLKIRSTKLEDSAMYFCASRGDSSNQPQHFGDGTRLSIL.

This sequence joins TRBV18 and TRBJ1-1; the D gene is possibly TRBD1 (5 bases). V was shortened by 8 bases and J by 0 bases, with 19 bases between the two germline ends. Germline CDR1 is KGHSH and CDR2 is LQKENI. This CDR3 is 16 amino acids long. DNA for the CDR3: TGTGCCAGCCGAGTCGGGGGGTACGGGGTGAACACTGAAGCTTTCTTT. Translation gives CASRVGGYGVNTEAFF.